Shown below are 14 T cell receptor beta chains from a single sample sequenced in a study of breast tumors, draining lymph nodes, adjacent tissues. TCRdb used MiXCR to reprocess the multiplex PCR reads, holding one entry per CDR3 protein. The top ten hold approximately 8.7% of the sample, which has under 70,000 distinct CDR3 sequences, around two fifths seen once. Specimen: breast tumor tissue. The source of these receptors is a female donor with breast cancer. Some clones in this sample may be carry-over from other donors' samples.

Concerning this clonotype: One base away lies a much larger clone, so this may be a sequencing read error. The chain recombines TRBV5-6 with TRBJ1-1; D is possibly TRBD1 (5 bases). The germline CDR1 and CDR2 sequences are SGHDT and YYEEEE. CDR3 length equals 13 residues. V lost 1 base and J lost 4, with 8 bases in between. Written as DNA, the CDR3 is TGTGCCAGCAGCTTGATGGGGACCACTGAAGCTTTCTTT. It yields the protein CASSLMGTTEAFF.

Remarks on this clonotype: The junction does not match germline at one end; this may be a read error. The rearrangement joins TRBV7-6 to TRBJ1-2; D might be TRBD1 (6 bases). Germline CDR1 SGHVS, CDR2 FNYEAQ. The CDR3 is 15 amino acids. The CDR3 DNA follows: TGTGCTAGCATCTTAGGGGGTAGTGTGGCCTATGGCTACACCTTC. Protein: CASILGGSVAYGYTF. Full variable domain (remainder filled in from reference TRBV7-6 and TRBJ1-2): GAGVSQSPRYKVTKRGQDVALRCDPISGHVSLYWYRQALGQGPEFLTYFNYEAQQDKSGLPNDRFSAERPEGSISTLTIQRTEQRDSAMYRCASILGGSVAYGYTFGSGTRLTVV.

The V gene is TRBV14, the J gene TRBJ2-3; 10 nucleotides line up with TRBD2. V was clipped by 6 bases and J by 2 bases; unmatched bases: 5. Germline loops: CDR1 SGHDN, CDR2 FVKESK. This CDR3 spans 15 amino acids. The CDR3 sequence: CASSQLAGFTDTQYF. Written as DNA, the CDR3 is TGTGCCAGCAGTCAACTAGCGGGGTTCACAGATACGCAGTATTTT. Supplemented by reference TRBV14 and TRBJ2-3, the full variable domain reads EAGVTQFPSHSVIEKGQTVTLRCDPISGHDNLYWYRRVMGKEIKFLLHFVKESKQDESGMPNNRFLAERTGGTYSTLKVQPAELEDSGVYFCASSQLAGFTDTQYFGPGTRLTVL.

This clonotype was picked up a small number of times. The rearrangement joins TRBV7-3 to TRBJ2-6; no reliable D call. Between the trimmed V and J ends, which lost 0 bases and 0 bases, there was a span of 9 bases. Per the germline V gene, CDR1 is SGHTA and CDR2 is FQGTGA. This CDR3 spans 17 amino acids. The CDR3 bases are TGTGCCAGCAGCTTAACCGGGCTGTGCTCTGGGGCCAACGTCCTGACTTTC. This sequence encodes CASSLTGLCSGANVLTF.

This clonotype was found a few times. A much larger clone differs by one base, so this may be a read error. The chain is built from TRBV20-1 and TRBJ2-3; the match to TRBD2 covers 10 bases. Germline V gene data show CDR1 as DFQATT and CDR2 as SNEGSKA (reference sequence). Trimming took 3 bases from V and 6 from J; bases not matched to a gene: 9. The CDR3 spans 15 residues. The CDR3 sequence: CSASGLAGESDTQYF. The CDR3 DNA reads as TGCAGTGCTAGTGGGCTAGCGGGAGAGTCGGATACGCAGTATTTT.

This clonotype has ten or more counts. This sequence joins TRBV6-5 and TRBJ1-2; TRBD1 is a possible D gene (6 bases). V lost 5 bases to trimming and J lost 8 bases, with 24 bases between them. From germline, CDR1 is MNHEY and CDR2 SVGAGI. CDR3 length equals 16 residues. CDR3 sequence: CASSTTAARRGRGYTF. CDR3 sequence (DNA): TGTGCCAGCAGTACTACCGCGGCCCGCAGGGGTAGGGGCTACACCTTC.

This clonotype was detected a few times. The V and J genes are TRBV4-2 and TRBJ2-4, with 7 bases fitting TRBD1. CDR1 and CDR2 (germline): LGHNA, YNFKEQ. CDR3 size: 20 residues. Trimming at V came to 0 bases and at J to 0 bases, leaving 14 bases not matched to a gene. The CDR3 here is CASSQESFPQGGLAKNIQYF. CDR3 nucleotide sequence: TGTGCCAGCAGCCAAGAAAGCTTCCCCCAAGGGGGCTTAGCCAAAAACATTCAGTACTTC.

This clonotype occurred many times. The V call is TRBV19, the J call TRBJ1-5, with D tentatively TRBD1 (6 bases). CDR1 and CDR2 from the germline V gene are LNHDA and SQIVND (reference sequence). This CDR3 has 13 amino acids. The germline V and J ends were trimmed by 5 bases and 5 bases, with 10 bases remaining between them. CDR3 nucleotides: TGTGCCAGTAGTGACAGGCCCGATCAGCCCCAGCATTTT. Encoded protein: CASSDRPDQPQHF.

In this sample, this clonotype turned up a few times. The rearrangement joins TRBV20-1 to TRBJ2-1; maybe TRBD2 (5 bases). The V and J ends lost 6 bases and 4 bases respectively, with 10 bases between them. Per the germline V gene, CDR1 is DFQATT and CDR2 is SNEGSKA (reference sequence). The CDR3 consists of 12 residues. This CDR3 reads CSAGEVYNEQFF. In DNA form, the CDR3 reads TGCAGTGCGGGAGAGGTGTACAATGAGCAGTTCTTC.

This clonotype occurred many times. The rearrangement uses TRBV3-1 and TRBJ2-7; 12 bases align to TRBD2. Germline V CDR1 and CDR2: LGHDT, YNNKEL (reference sequence). The CDR3 is 16 amino acids. V lost 5 bases, J lost 4 bases, and 9 bases stayed unmatched. The CDR3 coding sequence is TGTGCCAGCAGCTTACGGACTAGCGGGGCGGCATACGAGCAGTACTTC. Amino acids: CASSLRTSGAAYEQYF.

There are many counts of this clonotype. The rearrangement links TRBV3-1 to TRBJ1-2; D possibly corresponds to TRBD1 (5 bases). The CDR3 is made up of 12 amino acids. Germline CDR1 LGHDT, CDR2 YNNKEL (reference sequence). V was pared by 6 bases and J by 10 bases, with 15 bases between. In DNA, the CDR3 is TGTGCCAGCAGTAGGCAGGGTAAGGCCTACACCTTC. This translates into CASSRQGKAYTF. The complete variable domain, with remaining parts taken from reference TRBV3-1 and TRBJ1-2, reads DTAVSQTPKYLVTQMGNDKSIKCEQNLGHDTMYWYKQDSKKFLKIMFSYNNKELIINETVPNRFSPKSPDKAHLNLHINSLELGDSAVYFCASSRQGKAYTFGSGTRLTVV.

Many counts were recorded for this clonotype. This chain's CDR3 is CSAGNSYGKEKLFF. CDR3 nucleotide sequence: TGCAGTGCGGGAAACAGCTATGGAAAGGAAAAACTGTTTTTT. The genes are TRBV20-1 and TRBJ1-4; D is undetermined. This CDR3 has 14 amino acids. Germline V gives CDR1 DFQATT, CDR2 SNEGSKA (reference sequence). The germline V and J ends were trimmed by 6 bases and 8 bases, with 19 bases remaining between them.

The chain uses TRBV10-3 and TRBJ1-2; D may be TRBD1 (5 bases). V was clipped by 2 bases and J by 2 bases, with 12 bases between them. The CDR3 covers 15 residues. Germline values: CDR1 ENHRY, CDR2 SYGVKD. CDR3 coding DNA: TGTGCCATCAGTGAGATCGGGAAGGGGAACTATGGCTACACCTTC. Encoded protein: CAISEIGKGNYGYTF.

Concerning this clonotype: The conserved closing phenylalanine or tryptophan is absent in this CDR3, likely reflecting a read error. Because the CDR3's place on the DNA is in doubt, the DNA is left out and the CDR3 is given as listed by TCRdb. V is TRBV12-3 or TRBV12-4 and J is TRBJ1-6; the table's D call, TRBD1, was not checked against the DNA. 9 amino acids form the CDR3, both terminal residues included. CDR3: CASSWDPSS.